The clone carrying this T cell receptor beta chain was recorded a few times. Its antigen is as yet unknown. The CDR3 consists of 14 residues. Deletions cut 5 bases from V and 2 bases from J, with 9 bases between. The germline V gene encodes CDR1 SGHTA and CDR2 FQGNSA. This sample is part of a study of T cells after yellow fever vaccination. About the study: SMART-Seq v4 Ultra Low Input prepared the low-cell-number fractions.

Study results and limitations: Peaking faster, on day 5 versus 15, the secondary response was nonetheless weaker.

TCRdb redid the calling of the 5' RACE reads with MiXCR, one entry per CDR3 protein. The sample holds 150,000 to 200,000 distinct CDR3 sequences; roughly 9.6% are singletons and the top ten take 35% to 45%. Sequenced here: CD8+ T cells sorted from PBMCs, sampled 15 days after the yellow fever booster vaccination. The TCR sequence derives from a man aged 18-30 years who received the YFV17D yellow fever vaccine. This rearrangement joins TRBV7-2 to TRBJ2-2; D remains ambiguous. CDR3 bases: TGTGCCAGCAGCCACGATTCCAACACCGGGGAGCTGTTTTTT. The encoded protein is CASSHDSNTGELFF.